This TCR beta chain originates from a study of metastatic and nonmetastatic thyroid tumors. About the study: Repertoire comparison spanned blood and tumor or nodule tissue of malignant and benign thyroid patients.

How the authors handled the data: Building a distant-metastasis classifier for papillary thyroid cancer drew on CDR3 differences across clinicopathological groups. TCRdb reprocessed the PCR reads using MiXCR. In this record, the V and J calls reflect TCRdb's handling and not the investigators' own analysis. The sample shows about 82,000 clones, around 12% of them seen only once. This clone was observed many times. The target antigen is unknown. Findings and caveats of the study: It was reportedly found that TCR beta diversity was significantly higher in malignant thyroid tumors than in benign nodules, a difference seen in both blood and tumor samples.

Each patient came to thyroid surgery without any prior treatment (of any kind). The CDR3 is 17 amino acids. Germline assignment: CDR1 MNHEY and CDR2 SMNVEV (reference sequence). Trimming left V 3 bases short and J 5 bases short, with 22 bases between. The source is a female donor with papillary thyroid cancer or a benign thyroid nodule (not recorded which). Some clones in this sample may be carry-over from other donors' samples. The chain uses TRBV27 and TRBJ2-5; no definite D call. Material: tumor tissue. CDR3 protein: CASSFKKRVVGRETQYF. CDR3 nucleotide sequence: TGTGCCAGCAGTTTTAAAAAAAGGGTTGTCGGAAGGGAGACCCAGTACTTC.